These 30 T cell receptor beta chains were sequenced from one sample in a study of blood T cell repertoires in COVID-19. The table came from immunoSEQ multiplex PCR; TCRdb's copy has only in-frame clones and leaves some out. Here the sample spans approximately 400,000 clones, approximately 89% being singletons. The sequenced sample consisted of PBMCs or T cells enriched from blood (not recorded which). Receptors originate from a man aged 25-45 years who had recovered from COVID-19.

This sequence joins TRBV4-1 and TRBJ2-5; TRBD1 might be the D (7 bases). Germline assignment: CDR1 MGHRA and CDR2 YSYEKL. The CDR3 loop spans 14 amino acids. V dropped 6 bases and J dropped 2 bases, with 13 bases sitting between them. The CDR3 reads CASSRGDSQETQYF. CDR3 nucleotides: TGCGCCAGCAGTCGCGGGGACAGTCAAGAGACCCAGTACTTC.

The chain carries TRBV4-1 and TRBJ1-2; D perhaps matches TRBD1 (6 bases). Germline V CDR1 and CDR2: MGHRA, YSYEKL. The V end was cut by 3 bases, the J end by 4 bases, with 12 bases between. The CDR3 consists of 14 residues. CDR3 sequence reads: CASSQGQTSYGYTF. The CDR3 DNA reads TGCGCCAGCAGCCAGGGACAAACTAGCTATGGCTACACCTTC.

This chain uses TRBV5-1 with TRBJ2-7, with D unclear. Germline V CDR1 and CDR2: SGHRS, YFSETQ. The CDR3 loop spans 13 amino acids. Trimming removed 0 bases from V and 5 bases from J, with 9 bases in between. The CDR3 coding sequence is TGCGCCAGCAGCTTGGGAACATTGAACGAGCAGTACTTC. Protein sequence: CASSLGTLNEQYF.

This rearrangement joins TRBV5-1 to TRBJ1-1; possible D gene TRBD1, 5 bases. Deletions cut 3 bases from V and 5 bases from J, with 14 bases between. The CDR3 runs to 14 residues. Germline values: CDR1 SGHRS, CDR2 YFSETQ. The CDR3 DNA sequence: TGCGCCAGCAGCTCCAGCACACAGGTTACTGAAGCTTTCTTT. Its protein product is CASSSSTQVTEAFF. Combining the CDR3 with reference TRBV5-1 and TRBJ1-1 gives the whole variable domain KAGVTQTPRYLIKTRGQQVTLSCSPISGHRSVSWYQQTPGQGLQFLFEYFSETQRNKGNFPGRFSGRQFSNSRSEMNVSTLELGDSALYLCASSSSTQVTEAFFGQGTRLTVV.

In its sample, this clone was seen once. The chain is built from TRBV6-5 and TRBJ2-7, with D possibly matching TRBD2 (6 bases). Trimming stripped 0 bases from V and 11 bases from J, with 14 bases between. The germline V gene encodes CDR1 MNHEY and CDR2 SVGAGI. This CDR3 has 13 residues. In DNA form, the CDR3 reads TGTGCCAGCAGTTACTCGACCCTCGGGGGAGAGTACTTC. Translated: CASSYSTLGGEYF.

This clone was seen more than once but under ten times. This chain links TRBV7-9 with TRBJ1-1, with D possibly being TRBD1 (5 bases). CDR3 size: 14 residues. Looked up from germline, CDR1 is SEHNR and CDR2 is FQNEAQ (reference sequence). The V and J ends lost 5 bases and 9 bases respectively, with 19 bases between them. The CDR3 nucleotides are TGTGCCAGCAGCCCGCCGGGCAGGGAGGGGAAAGCTTTCTTT. It is translated as CASSPPGREGKAFF. Filled out from reference TRBV7-9 and TRBJ1-1, the complete variable domain reads DTGVSQNPRHKITKRGQNVTFRCDPISEHNRLYWYRQTLGQGPEFLTYFQNEAQLEKSRLLSDRFSAERPKGSFSTLEIQRTEQGDSAMYLCASSPPGREGKAFFGQGTRLTVV.

This chain connects TRBV25-1 to TRBJ1-2; 8 nucleotides agree with TRBD1. The CDR3 is 15 amino acids. Per the germline V gene, CDR1 is MGHDK and CDR2 is SYGVNS. V was pared by 2 bases and J by 2 bases, with 4 bases of the junction left unmatched. CDR3 nucleotides: TGTGCCAGCAGTGAAGGGGACAGGAGAAACTATGGCTACACCTTC. Translating it yields CASSEGDRRNYGYTF.

The chain has TRBV5-1 and TRBJ2-5, with D hard to call. V lost 3 bases and J lost 2, with 5 bases in between. The CDR3 has 12 amino acids. CDR1 and CDR2 from the germline V gene are SGHRS and YFSETQ. This CDR3 reads CASSSPQETQYF. The CDR3 coding sequence is TGCGCCAGCAGCTCCCCTCAAGAGACCCAGTACTTC.

The rearrangement links TRBV7-9 to TRBJ1-4; D not resolved. The CDR3 spans 17 residues. Trimming took 1 base from V and 3 from J, leaving 15 bases between them. Germline assignment: CDR1 SEHNR and CDR2 FQNEAQ (reference sequence). CDR3 residues: CASSLGGSSWANEKLFF. CDR3 nucleotides: TGTGCCAGCAGCTTAGGAGGATCTTCGTGGGCTAATGAAAAACTGTTTTTT.

The chain couples TRBV12-5 to TRBJ2-5, with D perhaps TRBD2 (6 bases). Trimming cost V 1 base and J 4 bases, with 13 bases left between them. This CDR3 has 15 amino acids. The germline gives CDR1 LGHNT, CDR2 FRNRAP. CDR3 amino acids: CASGLGGKAGETQYF. The CDR3 DNA sequence: TGTGCTAGTGGTTTGGGCGGGAAAGCGGGAGAGACCCAGTACTTC.

The rearrangement links TRBV13 to TRBJ1-2; D may be TRBD1 (6 bases). Germline V gene data show CDR1 as PRHDT and CDR2 as FYEKMQ (reference sequence). The V end was cut by 5 bases, the J end by 6 bases, with 13 bases between. The CDR3 is 13 amino acids. CDR3 amino acids: CASSPQGLHGYTF. In DNA form, the CDR3 reads TGTGCCAGCAGCCCACAGGGCCTCCATGGCTACACCTTC.

This chain uses TRBV7-3 with TRBJ1-2; no reliable D call. CDR1 SGHTA and CDR2 FQGTGA come from the germline V gene. This CDR3 is 14 amino acids long. The CDR3, as DNA: TGTGCTATCGTCACGAGGGCCACTAACTATGGCTACACCTTC. Residues: CAIVTRATNYGYTF.

This clone showed up just once. The chain combines TRBV12-3 or TRBV12-4 with TRBJ2-3, with unresolved D. CDR3 size: 12 residues. V lost 1 base and J 5 bases, leaving 4 bases between the germline ends. The CDR3, as DNA: TGTGCCAGCAGTTTAGGCGGAGATACGCAGTATTTT. Translated, it gives CASSLGGDTQYF.

The chain recombines TRBV5-4 with TRBJ1-6; 9 nucleotides line up with TRBD1. The CDR3 extends over 15 amino acids. The germline gives CDR1 SGHNT, CDR2 YYREEE (reference sequence). The J segment lost 10 bases and the V segment lost 4 bases, leaving 9 bases of the junction unmatched. This CDR3 reads CASSRQGTGKSPLHF. Here the CDR3 DNA reads TGTGCCAGCAGCCGACAGGGGACAGGGAAGTCACCCCTCCACTTT.

The chain carries TRBV5-1 and TRBJ1-5; no definite D call. The V end was cut by 5 bases, the J end by 2 bases, with 14 bases between. The CDR3 consists of 15 residues. Germline CDR1 and CDR2: SGHRS and YFSETQ. The CDR3 DNA reads TGCGCCAGCAGTTTTGATTGGGCTGGCAATCAGCCCCAGCATTTT. Encoded protein: CASSFDWAGNQPQHF.

V and J are TRBV28 and TRBJ2-5; 10 bases align to TRBD1. CDR1 MDHEN and CDR2 SYDVKM come from the germline V gene. V was clipped by 8 bases and J by 1 base; unmatched bases: 1. This CDR3 contains 13 residues. Here the CDR3 reads CASRQGAQETQYF. The CDR3 DNA is TGTGCCAGCCGACAGGGGGCCCAAGAGACCCAGTACTTC.

V gene TRBV19 combines with J gene TRBJ1-5; D not resolved. There are 15 residues in the CDR3. Germline lookup yields CDR1 LNHDA and CDR2 SQIVND (reference sequence). Trimming removed 7 bases at V and 3 bases at J, with 16 bases between. Written as DNA, the CDR3 is TGTGCCAGTAAGAACACCCCCGGGGTCAATCAGCCCCAGCATTTT. It is translated as CASKNTPGVNQPQHF.

The chain links TRBV27 to TRBJ1-4; weak D call: TRBD1 (5 bases). CDR1 is MNHEY, CDR2 SMNVEV, per germline (reference sequence). Between the trimmed V and J ends, which lost 0 bases and 6 bases, there was a span of 11 bases. The CDR3 has 15 amino acids. CDR3 sequence reads: CASSLSGPWDEKLFF. The CDR3 DNA reads as TGTGCCAGCAGTTTATCGGGGCCCTGGGATGAAAAACTGTTTTTT.

V is TRBV2 and J is TRBJ2-2, with TRBD1 matching 7 bases. The CDR3 has 13 amino acids. Germline V gene sequence: CDR1 SNHLY, CDR2 FYNNEI. Trimming removed 6 bases from V and 7 bases from J; junction bases left unmatched: 5. This CDR3 reads CASREGAVGELFF. CDR3 bases: TGTGCCAGCAGAGAGGGGGCCGTCGGGGAGCTGTTTTTT. Based on the CDR3 plus reference TRBV2 and TRBJ2-2, the full variable domain is EPEVTQTPSHQVTQMGQEVILRCVPISNHLYFYWYRQILGQKVEFLVSFYNNEISEKSEIFDDQFSVERPDGSNFTLKIRSTKLEDSAMYFCASREGAVGELFFGEGSRLTVL.

The chain carries TRBV7-2 and TRBJ2-5, with D perhaps TRBD2 (6 bases). V was cut by 1 base and J by 2 bases, with 14 bases left in between. Germline CDR1 SGHTA, CDR2 FQGNSA. The CDR3 is 16 amino acids. The CDR3 sequence is CASSLEGLAQQETQYF. The CDR3 DNA sequence: TGTGCCAGCAGCTTAGAGGGGCTAGCGCAGCAAGAGACCCAGTACTTC.

V gene TRBV7-9 combines with J gene TRBJ2-3; 8 nucleotides align to TRBD2. Losses at the gene ends were 5 bases for V and 1 base for J; bases not matched to a gene: 8. CDR1 and CDR2 (germline): SEHNR, FQNEAQ (reference sequence). This CDR3 has 16 amino acids. Here the CDR3 DNA reads TGTGCCAGCAGCGCCGGGGGGGGCGGAGGCACAGATACGCAGTATTTT. Protein product: CASSAGGGGGTDTQYF.

This clone occurred once. V usage is TRBV6-2 or TRBV6-3 and J usage is TRBJ2-1; D may be TRBD2 (7 bases). V shed 6 bases and J shed 8 bases, with 23 bases lying between them. CDR1 MNHEY and CDR2 SVGEGT come from the germline V gene. The CDR3 totals 16 residues. CDR3 loop: CASSRWGGAYLDEQFF. The CDR3 coding sequence is TGTGCCAGCAGCAGATGGGGGGGGGCTTATCTGGATGAGCAGTTCTTC.

The chain carries TRBV9 and TRBJ1-2, with TRBD1 identical over 12 bases. Germline assignment: CDR1 SGDLS and CDR2 YYNGEE. After removal of 5 bases from V and 4 bases from J, the junction contained 6 bases not matched to a gene. The CDR3 length is 15 residues. CDR3 DNA sequence: TGTGCCAGCAGAAAGGGACAGGGGGCGATCTATGGCTACACCTTC. Translating it yields CASRKGQGAIYGYTF.

The chain recombines TRBV11-1 with TRBJ2-5, with TRBD2 matching 8 bases. The CDR3 spans 16 residues. The germline V gene has CDR1 SGHAT and CDR2 FQDESV (reference sequence). After removal of 5 bases from V and 1 base from J, the junction contained 9 bases not matched to a gene. The CDR3 nucleotides read TGTGCCAGCAGCGGGGGGGGAGCGGGGGCCCAAGAGACCCAGTACTTC. Its translation is CASSGGGAGAQETQYF.

The chain is built from TRBV4-3 and TRBJ1-2; D may be TRBD1 (6 bases). The V gene's germline CDR1 is LGHNA and CDR2 YSLEER. The CDR3 spans 16 residues. V dropped 0 bases and J dropped 7 bases, with 18 bases sitting between them. CDR3 DNA sequence: TGCGCCAGCAGCCAAGATCCTCCAGGGGCGATGAGTGGCTACACCTTC. The encoded protein is CASSQDPPGAMSGYTF.

The rearrangement joins TRBV21-1 to TRBJ2-3; the table names TRBD2, a call not compared with the DNA. TRBV21-1 is labeled a pseudogene. The CDR3 length is 16 residues. Here the CDR3 DNA reads TGTGCCAGCAGCAAAGAGGAGCGGGGGGGCCCAGATACGCAGTATTTT. Its translation is CASSKEERGGPDTQYF.

The rearrangement joins TRBV29-1 to TRBJ2-7; the D is unclear. Germline CDR1 SQVTM, CDR2 ANQGSEA. V was trimmed by 3 bases and J by 6 bases, leaving 9 bases between them. The CDR3 loop spans 11 amino acids. The CDR3 nucleotides read TGCAGCGTTGACGTGGCTTCCGAGCAGTACTTC. Residues: CSVDVASEQYF.

The chain recombines TRBV7-9 with TRBJ1-1; 7 nucleotides align to TRBD1. The J segment lost 1 base and the V segment lost 6 bases, leaving 11 bases of the junction unmatched. The CDR3 contains 16 residues. In germline, CDR1 is SEHNR, CDR2 FQNEAQ (reference sequence). DNA for the CDR3: TGTGCCAGCAGGGCCCGGGACAGCGTAGGGAACACTGAAGCTTTCTTT. This encodes CASRARDSVGNTEAFF.

The rearrangement uses TRBV9 and TRBJ1-6, with 9 bases that match TRBD1. Germline V CDR1 and CDR2: SGDLS, YYNGEE. CDR3 length: 15 residues. Germline trimming cut 4 bases from V and 9 bases from J; bases unmatched to any gene: 8. The CDR3 loop is CASSYTGGAVSPLHF. CDR3 in DNA: TGTGCCAGCAGCTACACAGGGGGCGCGGTTTCACCCCTCCACTTT.

The V gene is TRBV4-3, the J gene TRBJ1-1, with 7 positions matching TRBD1. From germline, CDR1 is LGHNA and CDR2 YSLEER. This CDR3 has 14 amino acids. The J segment lost 4 bases and the V segment lost 0 bases, leaving 2 bases of the junction unmatched. The CDR3 DNA sequence: TGCGCCAGCAGCCAAGAACAGGGGTTCACTGAAGCTTTCTTT. It yields the protein CASSQEQGFTEAFF.